This entry is about one TCR beta chain. Per the original methods: Reference gene primer amplification in the assay estimated nucleated cell counts. Assay used: immunoSEQ multiplex PCR; TCRdb lists only in-frame clones, some missing. The D gene and trimming were derived from the DNA, and the V and J assignments and clone size from that table. Of tens of thousands of clones in the sample, 80% to 90% were seen once. The data were obtained in a study of blood T cell repertoires in COVID-19. Study in general: Samples of COVID-19 (acute and convalescent) were obtained from the United States, Italy and Spain. PBMCs, B-cell-depleted T cells, or T cells provided the cDNA or gDNA that made up the material.

In Seattle, patients joined the study during active infection and were tracked longitudinally. Germline CDR1 reads LNHDA; CDR2 reads SQIVND (reference sequence). Germline trimming cut 5 bases from V and 4 bases from J; bases unmatched to any gene: 11. The CDR3 is made up of 16 amino acids. The origin of this receptor is a woman in her sixties with COVID-19, enrolled during active disease. The gene calls are TRBV19 and TRBJ1-2; 9 bases match TRBD1. The source material was peripheral blood. The CDR3 spells CASSGTGSGITYGYTF. In DNA form, the CDR3 reads TGTGCCAGTAGTGGGACAGGGTCCGGGATCACCTATGGCTACACCTTC.